This TCR beta chain was captured by sequencing in a study of cytomegalovirus exposure and HLA in healthy donors. Primers: 60 Vbeta forward and 13 Jbeta reverse. The repertoire was sequenced with immunoSEQ multiplex PCR; TCRdb's copy has only in-frame clones and lacks some. Here the sample spans about 170,000 clones, approximately 78% being singletons. Trimming cost V 1 base and J 0 bases, with 10 bases left between them. From germline, CDR1 is GTSNPN and CDR2 SVGIG (reference sequence). CDR3 size: 15 residues. This clonotype was obtained from a woman between 45 and 65 years old in good health and CMV-seropositive. This chain connects TRBV30 to TRBJ1-3; the D gene is possibly TRBD1 (5 bases). Sequenced input: PBMCs. For the CDR3, the DNA is TGTGCCTGGAGTGGTCAGGGAATCTCTGGAAACACCATATATTTT. It is translated as CAWSGQGISGNTIYF.